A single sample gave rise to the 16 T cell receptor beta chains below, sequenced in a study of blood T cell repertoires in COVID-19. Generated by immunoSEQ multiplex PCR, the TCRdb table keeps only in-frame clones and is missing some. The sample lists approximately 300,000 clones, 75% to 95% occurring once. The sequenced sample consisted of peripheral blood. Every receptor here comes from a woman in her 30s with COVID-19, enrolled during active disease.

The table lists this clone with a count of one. CDR3 coding DNA: TGTGCCAGCACCCTACTAGCGGGGTCCAACGAGCAGTACTTC. As protein: CASTLLAGSNEQYF. The chain joins TRBV6-5 to TRBJ2-7, with 10 positions matching TRBD2. The CDR3 loop spans 14 amino acids. The germline V gene encodes CDR1 MNHEY and CDR2 SVGAGI. V was pared by 7 bases and J by 5 bases, with 8 bases of the junction left unmatched.

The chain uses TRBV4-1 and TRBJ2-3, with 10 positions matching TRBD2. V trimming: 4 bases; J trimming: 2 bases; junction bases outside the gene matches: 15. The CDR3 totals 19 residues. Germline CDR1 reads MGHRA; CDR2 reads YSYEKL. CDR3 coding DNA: TGCGCCAGCAGCCGGTCTGGTTTTGCCGGGACTAGCGACACAGATACGCAGTATTTT. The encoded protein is CASSRSGFAGTSDTDTQYF.

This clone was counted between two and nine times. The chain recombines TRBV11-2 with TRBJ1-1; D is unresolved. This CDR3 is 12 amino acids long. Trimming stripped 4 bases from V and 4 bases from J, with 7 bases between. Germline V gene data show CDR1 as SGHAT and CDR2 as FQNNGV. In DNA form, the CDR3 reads TGTGCCAGCAGCTCACGGGTCACTGAAGCTTTCTTT. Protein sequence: CASSSRVTEAFF.

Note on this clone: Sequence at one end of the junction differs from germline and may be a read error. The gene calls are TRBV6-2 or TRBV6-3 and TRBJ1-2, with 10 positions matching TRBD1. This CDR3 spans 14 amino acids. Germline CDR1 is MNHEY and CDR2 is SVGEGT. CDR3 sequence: CASNYGGQGYGYTF. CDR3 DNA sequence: TGTGCCAGCAATTACGGGGGACAGGGGTATGGCTACACCTTC.

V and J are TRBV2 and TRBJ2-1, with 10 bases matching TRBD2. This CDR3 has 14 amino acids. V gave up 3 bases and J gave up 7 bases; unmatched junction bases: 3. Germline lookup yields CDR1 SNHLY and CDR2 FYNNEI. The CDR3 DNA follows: TGTGCCAGCAGTGAGGGACTAGCGTCGAATGAGCAGTTCTTC. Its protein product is CASSEGLASNEQFF.

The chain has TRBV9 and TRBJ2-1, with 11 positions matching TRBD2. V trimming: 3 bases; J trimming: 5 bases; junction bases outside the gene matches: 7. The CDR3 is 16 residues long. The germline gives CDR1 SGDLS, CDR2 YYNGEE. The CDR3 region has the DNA TGTGCCAGCAGCGCAAGGGGACTAGCGGTTAACAATGAGCAGTTCTTC. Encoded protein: CASSARGLAVNNEQFF.

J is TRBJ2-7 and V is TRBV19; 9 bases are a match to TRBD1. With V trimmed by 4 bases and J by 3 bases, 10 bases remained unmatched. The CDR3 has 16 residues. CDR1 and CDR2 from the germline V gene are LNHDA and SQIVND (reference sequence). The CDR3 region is CASSNLWTGADYEQYF. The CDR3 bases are TGTGCCAGTAGTAACCTCTGGACAGGGGCCGACTACGAGCAGTACTTC. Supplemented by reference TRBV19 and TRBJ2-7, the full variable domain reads DGGITQSPKYLFRKEGQNVTLSCEQNLNHDAMYWYRQDPGQGLRLIYYSQIVNDFQKGDIAEGYSVSREKKESFPLTVTSAQKNPTAFYLCASSNLWTGADYEQYFGPGTRLTVT.

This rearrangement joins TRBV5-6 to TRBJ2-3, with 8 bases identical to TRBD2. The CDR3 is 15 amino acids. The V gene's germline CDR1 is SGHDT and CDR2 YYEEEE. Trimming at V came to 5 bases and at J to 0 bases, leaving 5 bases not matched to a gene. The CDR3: CASRASGLSTDTQYF. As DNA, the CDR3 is TGTGCCAGCAGGGCTAGCGGGCTTAGCACAGATACGCAGTATTTT.

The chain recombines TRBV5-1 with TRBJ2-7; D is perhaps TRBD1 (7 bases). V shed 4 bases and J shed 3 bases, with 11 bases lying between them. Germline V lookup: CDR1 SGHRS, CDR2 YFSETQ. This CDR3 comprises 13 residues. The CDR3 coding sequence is TGCGCCAGCAGCCGCGGGACAGACTACGAGCAGTACTTC. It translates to CASSRGTDYEQYF.

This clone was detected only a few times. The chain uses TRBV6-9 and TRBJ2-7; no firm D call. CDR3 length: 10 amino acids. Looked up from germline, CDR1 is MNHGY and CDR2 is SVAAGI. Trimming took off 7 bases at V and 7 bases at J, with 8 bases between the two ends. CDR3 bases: TGTGCCAGCACCCTTCGGGAGCAGTACTTC. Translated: CASTLREQYF.

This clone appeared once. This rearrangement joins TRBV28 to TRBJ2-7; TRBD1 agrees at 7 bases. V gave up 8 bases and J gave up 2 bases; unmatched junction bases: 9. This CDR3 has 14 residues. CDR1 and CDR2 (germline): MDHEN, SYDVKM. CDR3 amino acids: CASRRRQGTYEQYF. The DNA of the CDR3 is TGTGCCAGCCGTCGACGACAGGGAACCTACGAGCAGTACTTC.

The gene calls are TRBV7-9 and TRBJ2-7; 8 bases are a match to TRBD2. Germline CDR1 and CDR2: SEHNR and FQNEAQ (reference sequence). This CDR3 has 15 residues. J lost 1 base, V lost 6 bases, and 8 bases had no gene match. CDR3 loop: CASRTSSGTSYEQYF. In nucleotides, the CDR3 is TGTGCCAGCAGAACCAGTAGCGGGACGTCCTACGAGCAGTACTTC.

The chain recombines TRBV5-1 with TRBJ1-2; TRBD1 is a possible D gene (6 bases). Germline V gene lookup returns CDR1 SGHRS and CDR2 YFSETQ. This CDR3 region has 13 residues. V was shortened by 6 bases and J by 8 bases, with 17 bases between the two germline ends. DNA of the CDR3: TGCGCCAGCACTTTGGGGGCCCGAGGGGGCTACACCTTC. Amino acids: CASTLGARGGYTF.

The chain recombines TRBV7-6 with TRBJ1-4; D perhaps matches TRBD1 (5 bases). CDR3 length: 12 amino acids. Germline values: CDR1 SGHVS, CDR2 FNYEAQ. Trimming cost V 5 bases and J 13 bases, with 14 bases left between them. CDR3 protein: CASSQGPDRLFF. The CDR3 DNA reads TGTGCCAGCAGCCAAGGGCCCGACAGACTGTTTTTT.

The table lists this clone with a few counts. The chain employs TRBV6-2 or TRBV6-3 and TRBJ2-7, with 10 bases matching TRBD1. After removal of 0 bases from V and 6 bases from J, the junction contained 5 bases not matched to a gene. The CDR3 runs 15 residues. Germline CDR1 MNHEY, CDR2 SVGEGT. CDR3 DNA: TGTGCCAGCAGTTACTCCGGGACAGGGGTACTCGAGCAGTACTTC. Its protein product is CASSYSGTGVLEQYF.

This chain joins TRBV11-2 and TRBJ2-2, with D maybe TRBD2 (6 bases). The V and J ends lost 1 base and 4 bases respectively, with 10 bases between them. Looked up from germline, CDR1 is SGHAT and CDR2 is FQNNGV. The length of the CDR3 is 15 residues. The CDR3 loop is CASSLGGGTTGELFF. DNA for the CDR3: TGTGCCAGCAGCTTAGGGGGCGGGACCACCGGGGAGCTGTTTTTT.